Listed below are T cell receptor beta chains from one sample, sequenced in a study of blood T cell repertoires in COVID-19. The assay was immunoSEQ multiplex PCR, and TCRdb's table has in-frame clones only and misses some. The sample has about 390,000 clones; around nine tenths are singletons. The source material was PBMCs or T cells enriched from blood (not recorded which). These receptors were collected from a woman in her 50s who had recovered from COVID-19. CDR3s include the opening cysteine and the closing phenylalanine or tryptophan. A D gene is named only where the DNA matches it firmly. Clone size is stated in some rows and not others, as once, few, many or a class when expanded.

TRBV6-2/TRBV6-3	.	once	TRBJ2-7	CASSPDNEQYF	TGTGCCAGCAGTCCGGACAACGAGCAGTACTTC
TRBV9	TRBD2	.	TRBJ2-3	CASSVGGGGPRDTQYF	TGTGCCAGCAGCGTAGGAGGCGGGGGGCCCCGGGATACGCAGTATTTT
TRBV6-5	.	.	TRBJ1-1	CASTLGDSNTEAFF	TGTGCCAGCACCTTGGGGGACTCGAACACTGAAGCTTTCTTT
TRBV7-2	TRBD2	.	TRBJ2-3	CASSQIGGAGDTQYF	TGTGCCAGCAGCCAAATCGGGGGGGCCGGAGATACGCAGTATTTT
TRBV9	.	.	TRBJ1-2	CASSVDGGNYGYTF	TGTGCCAGCAGCGTAGACGGGGGGAACTATGGCTACACCTTC
TRBV3-1/TRBV3-2	TRBD1	.	TRBJ1-6	CASSQGRGVNSPLHF	TGTGCCAGCAGCCAAGGCAGGGGGGTTAATTCACCCCTCCACTTT
TRBV19	TRBD1	.	TRBJ1-1	CASSWTGELEAFF	TGTGCCAGTAGTTGGACAGGGGAGTTAGAAGCTTTCTTT
TRBV7-8	.	.	TRBJ1-1	CASSPRQARFYEAFF	TGTGCCAGCAGCCCAAGACAGGCGAGGTTTTATGAAGCTTTCTTT
TRBV27	.	.	TRBJ2-7	CASRRGPYEQYF	TGTGCCAGCAGAAGGGGTCCCTACGAGCAGTACTTC
TRBV19	TRBD1	once	TRBJ1-1	CASSPGQGGWTEAFF	TGTGCCAGTAGTCCAGGACAGGGAGGTTGGACTGAAGCTTTCTTT
TRBV5-5	TRBD1	.	TRBJ1-5	CASSSLPDRVVQPQHF	TGTGCCAGCAGCAGCCTACCTGACAGGGTGGTTCAGCCCCAGCATTTT
TRBV9	.	.	TRBJ2-2	CASNPRGDTGELFF	TGTGCCAGCAATCCGCGCGGGGACACCGGGGAGCTGTTTTTT
TRBV19	.	.	TRBJ2-7	CASSISSGVHEQYF	TGTGCCAGTAGTATTTCTTCGGGGGTCCACGAGCAGTACTTC
TRBV12-3/TRBV12-4	.	.	TRBJ1-2	CASSGQNSNGYTF	TGTGCCAGCAGCGGACAGAACTCGAATGGCTACACCTTC
TRBV28	.	.	TRBJ2-7	CASSLSGAYEQYF	TGTGCCAGCAGTTTATCGGGAGCCTACGAGCAGTACTTC
TRBV19	.	.	TRBJ1-5	CASSIINQPQHF	TGTGCCAGTAGTATTATAAATCAGCCCCAGCATTTT
TRBV6-5	TRBD1	.	TRBJ1-1	CASSSGTGRVNTEAFF	TGTGCCAGCAGTTCTGGGACAGGCCGGGTAAACACTGAAGCTTTCTTT
TRBV6-5	TRBD1	.	TRBJ1-1	CASTSDREATEAFF	TGTGCCAGCACTAGCGACAGGGAGGCCACTGAAGCTTTCTTT
TRBV28	.	.	TRBJ1-5	CASSPGIFSNQPQHF	TGTGCCAGCAGTCCCGGGATTTTTAGCAATCAGCCCCAGCATTTT
TRBV18	.	.	TRBJ1-1	CASSPFDSLNTEAFF	TGTGCCAGCTCACCTTTCGACAGTCTGAACACTGAAGCTTTCTTT
TRBV6-5	.	.	TRBJ1-3	CASSPVVSSGNTIYF	TGTGCCAGCAGTCCGGTGGTATCCTCTGGAAACACCATATATTTT
TRBV6-6	TRBD1	.	TRBJ1-2	CASSSRGQGLYTF	TGTGCCAGCAGTTCGCGCGGACAGGGACTCTACACCTTC
TRBV27	TRBD1	once	TRBJ1-2	CASRKRQGGYGYTF	TGTGCCAGCAGAAAGAGACAGGGAGGCTATGGCTACACCTTC
TRBV4-2	.	.	TRBJ2-6	CASSQDHRAAGANVLTF	TGTGCCAGCAGCCAAGATCACAGGGCGGCTGGGGCCAACGTCCTGACTTTC
TRBV30	TRBD1	.	TRBJ1-6	CAWHPPGTGNSPLHF	TGTGCCTGGCATCCTCCCGGGACAGGGAATTCACCCCTCCACTTT
TRBV6-5	.	once	TRBJ1-2	CASSPNRVDYGYTF	TGTGCCAGCAGTCCCAACAGGGTGGACTATGGCTACACCTTC
TRBV15	TRBD1	few	TRBJ1-1	CATSGRGQGTEAFF	TGTGCCACCAGCGGTAGGGGGCAGGGCACTGAAGCTTTCTTT
TRBV24-1	.	.	TRBJ1-1	CATSDPGGREAFF	TGTGCCACCAGTGACCCCGGGGGGAGGGAAGCTTTCTTT
TRBV24-1	TRBD1	.	TRBJ1-1	CATSDSRGPYTEAFF	TGTGCCACCAGTGATTCCAGGGGGCCGTACACTGAAGCTTTCTTT
TRBV6-2/TRBV6-3	TRBD1	.	TRBJ1-2	CASSEPGQGNYGYTF	TGTGCCAGCAGTGAGCCGGGACAGGGGAACTATGGCTACACCTTC
TRBV7-2	TRBD1	.	TRBJ2-1	CASSLSLGGHEQFF	TGTGCCAGCAGCTTATCCCTAGGGGGCCATGAGCAGTTCTTC
TRBV7-9	.	.	TRBJ1-1	CASSPARGPNTEAFF	TGTGCCAGCAGCCCGGCCAGGGGACCCAACACTGAAGCTTTCTTT
TRBV28	.	.	TRBJ1-5	CASSPHPSDSNQPQHF	TGTGCCAGCAGTCCCCATCCATCAGATAGCAATCAGCCCCAGCATTTT
TRBV25-1	.	.	TRBJ1-1	CASSVAGGTEAFF	TGTGCCAGCAGTGTGGCGGGGGGCACTGAAGCTTTCTTT
TRBV29-1	.	.	TRBJ2-2	CSARSGELFF	TGCAGCGCTAGATCCGGGGAGCTGTTTTTT
TRBV28	TRBD1	once	TRBJ1-5	CATDRDRGNQPQHF	TGTGCCACCGACCGGGACAGGGGTAATCAGCCCCAGCATTTT
TRBV19	TRBD1	once	TRBJ1-5	CASSRQTGGYQPQHF	TGTGCCAGTAGTAGACAGACAGGGGGTTATCAGCCCCAGCATTTT
TRBV12-2	.	.	TRBJ2-3	CASRLVGTSGGSTDTQYF	TGTGCAAGTCGCTTAGTCGGGACTAGCGGGGGTAGCACAGATACGCAGTATTTT
TRBV18	.	.	TRBJ2-5	CASSPPRRPSYQETQYF	TGTGCCAGCTCACCACCGAGGCGGCCCTCGTACCAAGAGACCCAGTACTTC
TRBV13	.	.	TRBJ2-5	CASSLGGGAQETQYF	TGTGCCAGCAGCTTAGGCGGGGGAGCTCAAGAGACCCAGTACTTC
TRBV27	TRBD2	.	TRBJ2-7	CASLGQRGGLAYEQYF	TGTGCCAGCCTCGGCCAGCGGGGGGGCCTTGCCTACGAGCAGTACTTC
TRBV5-5	TRBD1	.	TRBJ2-4	CASSAGGRENIQYF	TGTGCCAGCAGCGCAGGGGGTAGGGAAAACATTCAGTACTTC
TRBV6-2/TRBV6-3	TRBD2	.	TRBJ2-5	CASSQQWTSARETQYF	TGTGCCAGCAGTCAACAATGGACTAGTGCTCGAGAGACCCAGTACTTC
TRBV18	.	once	TRBJ1-1	CASSPPRATYTEAFF	TGTGCCAGCTCACCACCCAGGGCTACGTACACTGAAGCTTTCTTT
TRBV7-3	.	.	TRBJ1-1	CASSFWGDTEAFF	TGTGCCAGCAGTTTCTGGGGGGACACTGAAGCTTTCTTT
TRBV5-6	.	.	TRBJ1-2	CASSLAGGEGYTF	TGTGCCAGCAGCTTGGCCGGGGGTGAGGGCTACACCTTC
TRBV4-1	.	.	TRBJ2-5	CASSKTRGETQYF	TGCGCCAGCAGCAAGACTCGGGGTGAGACCCAGTACTTC
TRBV5-8	TRBD2	.	TRBJ2-1	CASSLAGDAYYEQFF	TGTGCCAGCAGCCTAGCGGGGGACGCTTATTATGAGCAGTTCTTC
TRBV6-1	.	.	TRBJ1-6	CASSEPNNSPLHF	TGTGCCAGCAGTGAACCCAATAATTCACCCCTCCACTTT
TRBV2	TRBD1	.	TRBJ1-5	CASSTDRVGDQPQHF	TGTGCCAGCAGTACGGACAGGGTAGGGGATCAGCCCCAGCATTTT
TRBV28	.	.	TRBJ1-2	CASSLTGFAGYTF	TGTGCCAGCAGTTTAACAGGGTTCGCTGGCTACACCTTC
TRBV7-8	.	.	TRBJ1-5	CASSLVMGLGHQPQHF	TGTGCCAGCAGCTTAGTTATGGGGCTTGGGCATCAGCCCCAGCATTTT
TRBV7-9	.	.	TRBJ1-3	CASVRVGGNTIYF	TGTGCCAGCGTGCGGGTAGGCGGAAACACCATATATTTT
TRBV11-1	.	.	TRBJ1-1	CASSLALRGEMNTEAFF	TGTGCCAGCAGCTTAGCGCTACGAGGAGAGATGAACACTGAAGCTTTCTTT
TRBV5-6	TRBD1	.	TRBJ1-5	CASSYHRGSNQPQHF	TGTGCCAGCAGCTACCACAGGGGTAGCAATCAGCCCCAGCATTTT